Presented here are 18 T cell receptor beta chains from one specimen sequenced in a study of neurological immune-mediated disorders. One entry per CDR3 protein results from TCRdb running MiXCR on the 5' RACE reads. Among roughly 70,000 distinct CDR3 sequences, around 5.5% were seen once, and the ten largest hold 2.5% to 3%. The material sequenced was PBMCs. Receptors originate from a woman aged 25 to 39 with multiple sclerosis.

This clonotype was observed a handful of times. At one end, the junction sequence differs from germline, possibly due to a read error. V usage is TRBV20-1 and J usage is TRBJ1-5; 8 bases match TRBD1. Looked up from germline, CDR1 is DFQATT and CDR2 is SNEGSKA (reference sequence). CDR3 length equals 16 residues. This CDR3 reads CSARDPQDRENQPQNF. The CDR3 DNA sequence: TGCAGTGCTAGAGATCCCCAGGACAGGGAGAATCAGCCCCAGAATTTT.

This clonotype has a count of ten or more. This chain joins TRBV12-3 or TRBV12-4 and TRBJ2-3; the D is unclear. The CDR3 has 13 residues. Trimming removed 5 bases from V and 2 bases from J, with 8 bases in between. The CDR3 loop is CASSPSSTDTQYF. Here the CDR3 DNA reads TGTGCCAGCAGTCCGTCGTCCACAGATACGCAGTATTTT.

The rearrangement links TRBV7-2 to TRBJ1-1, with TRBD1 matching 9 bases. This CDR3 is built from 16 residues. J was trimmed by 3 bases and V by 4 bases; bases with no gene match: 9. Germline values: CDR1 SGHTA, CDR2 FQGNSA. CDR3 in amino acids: CASSSRPGQGYTEAFF. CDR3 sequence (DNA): TGTGCCAGCAGCTCGCGGCCCGGACAGGGGTACACTGAAGCTTTCTTT. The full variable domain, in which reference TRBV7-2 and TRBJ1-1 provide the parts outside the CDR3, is GAGVSQSPSNKVTEKGKDVELRCDPISGHTALYWYRQSLGQGLEFLIYFQGNSAPDKSGLPSDRFSAERTGGSVSTLTIQRTQQEDSAVYLCASSSRPGQGYTEAFFGQGTRLTVV.

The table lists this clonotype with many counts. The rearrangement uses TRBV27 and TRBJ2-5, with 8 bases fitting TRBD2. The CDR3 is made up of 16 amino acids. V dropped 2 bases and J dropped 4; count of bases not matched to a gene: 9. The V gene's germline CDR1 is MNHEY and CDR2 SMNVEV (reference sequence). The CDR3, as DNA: TGTGCCAGCAGTTTAAGGCTAGCGGGCCTCCGAGAGACCCAGTACTTC. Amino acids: CASSLRLAGLRETQYF.

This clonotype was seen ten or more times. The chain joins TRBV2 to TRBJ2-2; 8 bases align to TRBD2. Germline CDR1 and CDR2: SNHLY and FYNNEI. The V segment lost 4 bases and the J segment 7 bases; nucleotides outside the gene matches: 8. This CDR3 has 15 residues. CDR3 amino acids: CASSAGGALFGELFF. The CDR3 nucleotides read TGTGCCAGCAGTGCCGGGGGGGCGCTTTTCGGGGAGCTGTTTTTT.

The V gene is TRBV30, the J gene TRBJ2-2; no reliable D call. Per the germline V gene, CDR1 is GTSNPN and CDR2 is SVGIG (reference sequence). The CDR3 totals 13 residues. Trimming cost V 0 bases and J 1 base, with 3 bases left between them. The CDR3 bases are TGTGCCTGGAGTGTACGGAACACCGGGGAGCTGTTTTTT. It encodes CAWSVRNTGELFF.

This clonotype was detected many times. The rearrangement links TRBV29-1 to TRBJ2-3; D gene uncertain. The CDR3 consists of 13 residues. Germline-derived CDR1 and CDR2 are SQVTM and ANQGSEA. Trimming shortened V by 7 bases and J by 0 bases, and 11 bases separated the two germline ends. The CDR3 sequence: CSARGRSTDTQYF. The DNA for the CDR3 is TGCAGCGCCCGTGGCAGGAGCACAGATACGCAGTATTTT.

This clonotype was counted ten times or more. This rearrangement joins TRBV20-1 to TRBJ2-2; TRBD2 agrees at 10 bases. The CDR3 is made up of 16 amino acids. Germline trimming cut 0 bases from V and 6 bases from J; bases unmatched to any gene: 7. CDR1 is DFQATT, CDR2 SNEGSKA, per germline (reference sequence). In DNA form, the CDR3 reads TGCAGTGCTAGAGATAGTACTAGCGGGGTCGCCGGGGAGCTGTTTTTT. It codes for CSARDSTSGVAGELFF.

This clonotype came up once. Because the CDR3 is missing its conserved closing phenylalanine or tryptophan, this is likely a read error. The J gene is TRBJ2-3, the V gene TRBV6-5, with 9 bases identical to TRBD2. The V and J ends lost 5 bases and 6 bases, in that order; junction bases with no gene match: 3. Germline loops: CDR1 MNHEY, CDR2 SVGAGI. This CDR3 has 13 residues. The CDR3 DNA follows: TGTGCCAGCAGTCGCGGACTAGCGGATACGCAGTATATT. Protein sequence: CASSRGLADTQYI.

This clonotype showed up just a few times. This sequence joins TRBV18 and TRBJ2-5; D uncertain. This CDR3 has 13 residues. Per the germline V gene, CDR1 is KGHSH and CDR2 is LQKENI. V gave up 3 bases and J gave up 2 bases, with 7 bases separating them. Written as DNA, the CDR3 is TGTGCCAGCTCACCGAATTTACAAGAGACCCAGTACTTC. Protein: CASSPNLQETQYF.

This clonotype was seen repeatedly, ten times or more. CDR3 DNA sequence: TGCAGTGCAAAGACAGGACTAGCGGAATACAATGAGCAGTTCTTC. Translated: CSAKTGLAEYNEQFF. The V call is TRBV20-1, the J call TRBJ2-1; 10 positions agree with TRBD2. There are 15 residues in the CDR3. After removal of 6 bases from V and 4 bases from J, the junction contained 9 bases not matched to a gene. The germline V gene has CDR1 DFQATT and CDR2 SNEGSKA (reference sequence).

CDR3 nucleotide sequence: TGCAGTGCACAGAGATTGGCCGGGGCCAACGTCCTGACTTTC. Protein sequence: CSAQRLAGANVLTF. The J gene is TRBJ2-6, the V gene TRBV20-1; the D is unclear. The V end lost 6 bases, the J end lost 4 bases, and 13 bases lay between the germline ends. Germline-derived CDR1 and CDR2 are DFQATT and SNEGSKA (reference sequence). The CDR3 has 14 residues.

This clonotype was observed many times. For the CDR3, the DNA is TGCAGTGCAAAAAGGACAGGGGCGAACACTGAAGCTTTCTTT. It translates to CSAKRTGANTEAFF. The J gene is TRBJ1-1, the V gene TRBV20-1, with TRBD1 matching over 9 bases. The germline CDR1 and CDR2 sequences are DFQATT and SNEGSKA (reference sequence). V was clipped by 6 bases and J by 1 base; unmatched bases: 6. The CDR3 is made up of 14 amino acids.

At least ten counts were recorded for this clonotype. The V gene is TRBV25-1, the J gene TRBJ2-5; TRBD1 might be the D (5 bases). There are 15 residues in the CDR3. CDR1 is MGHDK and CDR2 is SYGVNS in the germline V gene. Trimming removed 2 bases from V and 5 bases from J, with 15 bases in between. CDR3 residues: CASSEVVQGWETQYF. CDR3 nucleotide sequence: TGTGCCAGCAGTGAAGTGGTTCAGGGCTGGGAGACCCAGTACTTC.

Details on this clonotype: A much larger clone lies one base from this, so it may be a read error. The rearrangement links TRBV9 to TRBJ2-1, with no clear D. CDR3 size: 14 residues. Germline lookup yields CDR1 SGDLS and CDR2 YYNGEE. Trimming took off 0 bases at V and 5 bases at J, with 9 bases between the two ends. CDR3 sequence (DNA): TGTGCCAGCAGCGTAGCTAACCTAAACAATGAGCAGTTCTTC. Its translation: CASSVANLNNEQFF.

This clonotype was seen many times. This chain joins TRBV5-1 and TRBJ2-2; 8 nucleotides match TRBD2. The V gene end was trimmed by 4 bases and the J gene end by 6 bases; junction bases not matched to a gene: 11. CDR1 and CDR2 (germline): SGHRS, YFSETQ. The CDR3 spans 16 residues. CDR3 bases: TGCGCCAGCAGCCGTCTGGGGCGGGGGGACGCCGGGGAGCTGTTTTTT. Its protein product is CASSRLGRGDAGELFF.

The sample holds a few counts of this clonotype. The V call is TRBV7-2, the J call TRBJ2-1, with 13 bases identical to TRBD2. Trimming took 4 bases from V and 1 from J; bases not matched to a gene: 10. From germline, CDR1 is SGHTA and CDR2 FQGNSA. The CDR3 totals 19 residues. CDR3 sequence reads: CASSSTTSGGAGSYNEQFF. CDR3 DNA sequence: TGTGCCAGCAGCTCGACCACTAGCGGGGGGGCCGGGTCCTACAATGAGCAGTTCTTC.

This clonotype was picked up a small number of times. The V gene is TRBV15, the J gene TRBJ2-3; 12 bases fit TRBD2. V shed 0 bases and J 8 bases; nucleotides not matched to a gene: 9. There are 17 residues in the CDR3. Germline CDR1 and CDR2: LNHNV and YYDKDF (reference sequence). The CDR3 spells CATSRDLASGGASTQYF. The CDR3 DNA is TGTGCCACCAGCAGAGATCTCGCTAGCGGGGGGGCCAGTACGCAGTATTTT.